These 24 T cell receptor beta chains came from one sample sequenced in a study of PD-1 blockade in classical Hodgkin lymphoma. After autologous stem cell transplantation all patients relapsed, and prior brentuximab vedotin exposure differed between cohorts. TCRdb keeps only in-frame clones here, not all; method: immunoSEQ multiplex PCR. This table holds 9,500 to 14,000 clones, about 88% found once. The specimen comprised peripheral blood mononuclear cells (PBMCs), sampled at baseline. Receptor source: a human donor with classical Hodgkin lymphoma.

Turning to this clone: This likely comes from a read error, as the CDR3 has no conserved phenylalanine or tryptophan at its end. The chain links TRBV10-2 to TRBJ1-2, with TRBD1 as a possible D gene (5 bases). There are 12 residues in the CDR3. Germline lookup yields CDR1 WSHSY and CDR2 SAAADI. V lost 6 bases and J lost 6, with 11 bases in between. CDR3 in DNA: TGCGCCAGCAGATCAGGGAAGGATGGCTACACCCTC. Its translation is CASRSGKDGYTL.

The rearrangement uses TRBV7-2 and TRBJ2-7; 12 bases line up with TRBD2. The CDR3 runs 18 residues. Germline CDR1 is SGHTA and CDR2 is FQGNSA. The V segment lost 5 bases and the J segment 2 bases; nucleotides outside the gene matches: 13. The CDR3, as DNA: TGTGCCAGCAGCCCGGGGGCTAGCGGGGGGGCCTTGACCTACGAGCAGTACTTC. It translates to CASSPGASGGALTYEQYF.

The V and J genes are TRBV15 and TRBJ2-2; D gene unclear. V lost 0 bases to trimming and J lost 4 bases, with 6 bases between them. Germline loops: CDR1 LNHNV, CDR2 YYDKDF (reference sequence). The length of the CDR3 is 14 residues. CDR3 in amino acids: CATSRDPLTGELFF. CDR3 bases: TGTGCCACCAGCAGAGATCCACTCACCGGGGAGCTGTTTTTT.

V gene TRBV28 combines with J gene TRBJ2-7; D ambiguous. Trimming took 2 bases from V and 2 from J, leaving 7 bases between them. The germline gives CDR1 MDHEN, CDR2 SYDVKM. The CDR3 loop spans 13 amino acids. This chain's CDR3 is CASSLLLTYEQYF. CDR3 nucleotides: TGTGCCAGCAGTTTACTCCTTACCTACGAGCAGTACTTC.

The chain links TRBV28 to TRBJ2-7, with D possibly being TRBD2 (6 bases). Germline V gene data show CDR1 as MDHEN and CDR2 as SYDVKM. With 8 bases removed from V and 4 bases from J, the gap between germline ends came to 9 bases. This CDR3 has 11 amino acids. The CDR3 reads CASGRWYEQYF. The CDR3 nucleotides read TGTGCCAGCGGGAGGTGGTACGAGCAGTACTTC.

This clone occurred a few times. The chain joins TRBV27 to TRBJ2-3, with TRBD2 as a possible D gene (6 bases). Trimming pared 5 bases from V and 0 bases from J, leaving 12 bases between. Germline assignment: CDR1 MNHEY and CDR2 SMNVEV (reference sequence). The CDR3 runs to 15 residues. In DNA form, the CDR3 reads TGTGCCAGCAGTGACCCGGGACTGAGCACAGATACGCAGTATTTT. Residues: CASSDPGLSTDTQYF.

The chain uses TRBV29-1 and TRBJ1-1, with TRBD1 matching 7 bases. There are 15 residues in the CDR3. J gave up 5 bases and V 6 bases, and 15 bases lay outside the gene matches. CDR1 and CDR2 (germline): SQVTM, ANQGSEA. The CDR3, as DNA: TGCAGCGTCCGCACCGGGACAGCTGTAAGTACTGAAGCTTTCTTT. Protein: CSVRTGTAVSTEAFF.

This clone was observed a single time. V gene TRBV19 combines with J gene TRBJ2-7, with TRBD2 matching over 9 bases. The CDR3 has 15 residues. Per the germline V gene, CDR1 is LNHDA and CDR2 is SQIVND (reference sequence). Unmatched junction bases numbered 5, after V lost 3 bases and J lost 2 bases. The CDR3 loop reads CASSIAGTSTYEQYF. The CDR3 DNA reads TGTGCCAGTAGTATTGCGGGGACTAGCACCTACGAGCAGTACTTC.

In this sample, this clone turned up a few times. The chain combines TRBV12-5 with TRBJ1-2; 10 bases match TRBD1. The CDR3 length is 13 residues. Germline CDR1 and CDR2: LGHNT and FRNRAP. V gave up 6 bases and J gave up 8 bases; unmatched junction bases: 6. In DNA form, the CDR3 reads TGTGCTAGTGGCATGACAGGGGGCGAAGGCTACACCTTC. Translation: CASGMTGGEGYTF.

V gene TRBV28 combines with J gene TRBJ2-5; D not resolved. Per the germline V gene, CDR1 is MDHEN and CDR2 is SYDVKM. The CDR3 totals 13 residues. V lost 5 bases and J lost 2, with 9 bases in between. The DNA for the CDR3 is TGTGCCAGCAGTGTCAGAATTCAAGAGACCCAGTACTTC. This translates into CASSVRIQETQYF. Together with reference TRBV28 and TRBJ2-5, the CDR3 gives the full variable domain: DVKVTQSSRYLVKRTGEKVFLECVQDMDHENMFWYRQDPGLGLRLIYFSYDVKMKEKGDIPEGYSVSREKKERFSLILESASTNQTSMYLCASSVRIQETQYFGPGTRLLVL.

This clone showed up just a few times. This rearrangement joins TRBV7-8 to TRBJ2-2; 7 bases line up with TRBD1. CDR1 is SGHVS and CDR2 is FQNEAQ in the germline V gene. The V segment lost 5 bases and the J segment 1 base; nucleotides outside the gene matches: 7. This CDR3 is built from 16 residues. The CDR3 DNA is TGTGCCAGCAGCATACCCCGGGACAGGAACACCGGGGAGCTGTTTTTT. Its protein product is CASSIPRDRNTGELFF.

The rearrangement links TRBV29-1 to TRBJ2-5, with 8 bases that match TRBD1. CDR1 SQVTM and CDR2 ANQGSEA come from the germline V gene. The V and J ends lost 0 bases and 5 bases, in that order; junction bases with no gene match: 8. CDR3 length equals 15 residues. CDR3 sequence reads: CSVEDAAGGGETQYF. CDR3 coding DNA: TGCAGCGTTGAAGACGCGGCAGGGGGCGGGGAGACCCAGTACTTC.

V usage is TRBV5-4 and J usage is TRBJ2-2; 7 bases are shared with TRBD2. The CDR3 consists of 17 residues. J gave up 4 bases and V 0 bases, and 9 bases lay outside the gene matches. The germline V gene has CDR1 SGHNT and CDR2 YYREEE (reference sequence). This chain's CDR3 is CASSLGGGSGGTGELFF. In DNA, the CDR3 is TGTGCCAGCAGCTTGGGCGGCGGGAGTGGAGGCACCGGGGAGCTGTTTTTT.

The rearrangement joins TRBV12-5 to TRBJ1-4; no firm D call. This CDR3 has 14 residues. CDR1 is LGHNT, CDR2 FRNRAP, per germline. V was shortened by 2 bases and J by 4 bases, with 8 bases between the two germline ends. CDR3 bases: TGTGCTAGTGGTTTGAAGGGAATTAATGAAAAACTGTTTTTT. Amino acid sequence: CASGLKGINEKLFF. Drawing the rest from reference TRBV12-5 and TRBJ1-4, the complete variable domain is DARVTQTPRHKVTEMGQEVTMRCQPILGHNTVFWYRQTMMQGLELLAYFRNRAPLDDSGMPKDRFSAEMPDATLATLKIQPSEPRDSAVYFCASGLKGINEKLFFGSGTQLSVL.

The chain carries TRBV11-2 and TRBJ2-3, with D unresolved. The CDR3 is made up of 18 amino acids. Trimming stripped 3 bases from V and 1 base from J, with 20 bases between. Germline CDR1 SGHAT, CDR2 FQNNGV. In nucleotides, the CDR3 is TGTGCCAGCAGCTTCATGCTGTTGACACGGAGAGGCACAGATACGCAGTATTTT. The encoded protein is CASSFMLLTRRGTDTQYF.

The J gene is TRBJ1-1, the V gene TRBV10-3; perhaps TRBD1 as D (5 bases). This CDR3 has 15 amino acids. The V end was cut by 2 bases, the J end by 0 bases, with 10 bases between. Germline CDR1 is ENHRY and CDR2 is SYGVKD. The DNA for the CDR3 is TGTGCCATCAGTGAGGGGGCCGAGATGAACACTGAAGCTTTCTTT. It yields the protein CAISEGAEMNTEAFF.

The chain employs TRBV25-1 and TRBJ2-7; 9 bases line up with TRBD1. Germline V lookup: CDR1 MGHDK, CDR2 SYGVNS. This CDR3 region has 13 residues. J was trimmed by 5 bases and V by 4 bases; bases with no gene match: 3. The CDR3 nucleotides are TGTGCCAGCAGTGTTACAGGGGGCAACGAGCAGTACTTC. Encoded protein: CASSVTGGNEQYF.

In DNA, the CDR3 is TGTGCCAGTAGTAACCCCCTAGGGAACACCGGGGAGCTGTTTTTT. Translated: CASSNPLGNTGELFF. The genes are TRBV19 and TRBJ2-2; D is ambiguous. The CDR3 is 15 residues long. CDR1 is LNHDA, CDR2 SQIVND, per germline (reference sequence). V lost 4 bases and J lost 1, with 10 bases in between. Full variable domain (remainder filled in from reference TRBV19 and TRBJ2-2): DGGITQSPKYLFRKEGQNVTLSCEQNLNHDAMYWYRQDPGQGLRLIYYSQIVNDFQKGDIAEGYSVSREKKESFPLTVTSAQKNPTAFYLCASSNPLGNTGELFFGEGSRLTVL.

This rearrangement joins TRBV15 to TRBJ2-7; D possibly corresponds to TRBD2 (5 bases). Germline CDR1 LNHNV, CDR2 YYDKDF (reference sequence). This CDR3 spans 14 amino acids. V was shortened by 1 base and J by 0 bases, with 7 bases between the two germline ends. The CDR3 sequence: CATSRVGSSYEQYF. In DNA form, the CDR3 reads TGTGCCACCAGCAGAGTAGGGAGCTCCTACGAGCAGTACTTC.

V usage is TRBV5-4 and J usage is TRBJ2-1, with unresolved D. Germline loops: CDR1 SGHNT, CDR2 YYREEE (reference sequence). The CDR3 loop spans 13 amino acids. V was cut by 7 bases and J by 4 bases, with 12 bases left in between. CDR3 residues: CASDSPEYNEQFF. In DNA, the CDR3 is TGTGCCAGCGACTCACCCGAATACAATGAGCAGTTCTTC.

The V call is TRBV13, the J call TRBJ2-1; D uncertain. Germline-derived CDR1 and CDR2 are PRHDT and FYEKMQ (reference sequence). The CDR3 is 12 amino acids. Trimming left V 2 bases short and J 5 bases short, with 4 bases between. The CDR3 nucleotides are TGTGCCAGCAGCTTAAATAACAATGAGCAGTTCTTC. This translates into CASSLNNNEQFF. Filled out from reference TRBV13 and TRBJ2-1, the complete variable domain reads AAGVIQSPRHLIKEKRETATLKCYPIPRHDTVYWYQQGPGQDPQFLISFYEKMQSDKGSIPDRFSAQQFSDYHSELNMSSLELGDSALYFCASSLNNNEQFFGPGTRLTVL.

The CDR3 loop reads CASSLGGNTEAFF. Written as DNA, the CDR3 is TGTGCCAGCAGCTTAGGGGGGAACACTGAAGCTTTCTTT. The chain joins TRBV11-1 to TRBJ1-1; D ambiguous. Germline V gene sequence: CDR1 SGHAT, CDR2 FQDESV (reference sequence). This CDR3 has 13 amino acids. V dropped 1 base and J dropped 1 base, with 4 bases sitting between them.

The CDR3 DNA reads TGTGCCAGCAGCCTACAAGACAGGGCCACATACGAGCAGTACTTC. This codes for CASSLQDRATYEQYF. The rearrangement links TRBV5-4 to TRBJ2-7; 7 positions agree with TRBD1. The CDR3 totals 15 residues. CDR1 and CDR2 from the germline V gene are SGHNT and YYREEE (reference sequence). V dropped 4 bases and J dropped 4; count of bases not matched to a gene: 11. The full variable domain, its missing parts supplied by reference TRBV5-4 and TRBJ2-7, is ETGVTQSPTHLIKTRGQQVTLRCSSQSGHNTVSWYQQALGQGPQFIFQYYREEENGRGNFPPRFSGLQFPNYSSELNVNALELDDSALYLCASSLQDRATYEQYFGPGTRLTVT.

The gene calls are TRBV5-4 and TRBJ1-3; D is undetermined. The V gene lost 2 bases and the J gene lost 0 bases, with 15 bases spanning the gap. CDR1 SGHNT and CDR2 YYREEE come from the germline V gene (reference sequence). The CDR3 is 17 residues long. In nucleotides, the CDR3 is TGTGCCAGCAGCTTAAACCCCATTCATAGCTCTGGAAACACCATATATTTT. Its protein is CASSLNPIHSSGNTIYF.